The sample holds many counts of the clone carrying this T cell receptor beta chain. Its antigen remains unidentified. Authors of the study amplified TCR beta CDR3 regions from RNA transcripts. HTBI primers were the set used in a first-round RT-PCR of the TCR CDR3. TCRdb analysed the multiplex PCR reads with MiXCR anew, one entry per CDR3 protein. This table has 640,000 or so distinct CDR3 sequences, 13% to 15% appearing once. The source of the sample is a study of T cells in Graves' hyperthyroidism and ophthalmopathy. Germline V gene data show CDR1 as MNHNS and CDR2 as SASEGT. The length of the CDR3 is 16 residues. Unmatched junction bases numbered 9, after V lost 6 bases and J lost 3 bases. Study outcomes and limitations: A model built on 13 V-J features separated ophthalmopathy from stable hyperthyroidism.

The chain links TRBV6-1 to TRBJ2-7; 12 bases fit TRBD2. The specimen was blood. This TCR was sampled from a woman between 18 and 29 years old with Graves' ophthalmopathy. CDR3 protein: CASRSTGLAGFYEQYF. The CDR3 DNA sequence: TGTGCCAGCAGGAGCACGGGACTAGCGGGTTTCTACGAGCAGTACTTC.